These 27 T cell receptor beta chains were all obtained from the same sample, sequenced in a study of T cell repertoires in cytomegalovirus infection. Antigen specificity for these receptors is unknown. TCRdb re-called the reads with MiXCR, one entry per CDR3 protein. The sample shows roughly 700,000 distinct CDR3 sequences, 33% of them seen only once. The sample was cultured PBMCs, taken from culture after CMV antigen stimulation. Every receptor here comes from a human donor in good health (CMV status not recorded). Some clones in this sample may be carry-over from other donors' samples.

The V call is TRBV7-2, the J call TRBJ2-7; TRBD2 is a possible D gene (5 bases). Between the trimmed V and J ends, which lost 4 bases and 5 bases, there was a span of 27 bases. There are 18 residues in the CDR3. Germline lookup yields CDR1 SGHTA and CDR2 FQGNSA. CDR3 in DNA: TGTGCCAGCAGCTCTCGACCTCCCCCCGGGCCCCGGGGAAACGAGCAGTACTTC. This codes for CASSSRPPPGPRGNEQYF.

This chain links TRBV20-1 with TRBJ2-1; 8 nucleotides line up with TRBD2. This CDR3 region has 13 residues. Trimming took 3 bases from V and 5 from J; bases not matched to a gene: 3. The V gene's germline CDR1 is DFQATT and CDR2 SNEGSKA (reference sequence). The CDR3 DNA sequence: TGCAGTGCTAGCGGGGGGGGCAACAATGAGCAGTTCTTC. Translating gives CSASGGGNNEQFF.

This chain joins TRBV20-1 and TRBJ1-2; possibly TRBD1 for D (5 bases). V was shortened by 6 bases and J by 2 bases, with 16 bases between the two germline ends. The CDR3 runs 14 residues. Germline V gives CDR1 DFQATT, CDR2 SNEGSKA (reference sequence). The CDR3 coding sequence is TGCAGTGCGCCTCGGGACGGACGAAACTATGGCTACACCTTC. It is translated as CSAPRDGRNYGYTF.

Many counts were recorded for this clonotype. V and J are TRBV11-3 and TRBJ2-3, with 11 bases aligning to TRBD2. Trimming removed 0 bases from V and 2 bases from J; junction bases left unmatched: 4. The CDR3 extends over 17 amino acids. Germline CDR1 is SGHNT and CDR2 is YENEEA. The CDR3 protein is CASSLEGTSGPTDTQYF. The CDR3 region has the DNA TGTGCCAGCAGCTTAGAAGGGACTAGCGGACCCACAGATACGCAGTATTTT.

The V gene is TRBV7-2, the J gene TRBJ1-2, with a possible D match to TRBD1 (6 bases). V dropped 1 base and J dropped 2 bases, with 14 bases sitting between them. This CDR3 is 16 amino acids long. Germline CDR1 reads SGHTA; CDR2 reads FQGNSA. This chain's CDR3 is CASSLVSGGGNYGYTF. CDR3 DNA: TGTGCCAGCAGCTTAGTATCGGGGGGCGGAAACTATGGCTACACCTTC.

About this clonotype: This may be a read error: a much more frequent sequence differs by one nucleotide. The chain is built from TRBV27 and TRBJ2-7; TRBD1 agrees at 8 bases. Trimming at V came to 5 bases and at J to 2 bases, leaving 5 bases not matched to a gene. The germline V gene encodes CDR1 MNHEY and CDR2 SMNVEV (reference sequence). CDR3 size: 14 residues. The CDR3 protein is CASSPGDRPYEQYF. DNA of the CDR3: TGTGCCAGCAGTCCCGGGGACAGGCCCTACGAGCAGTACTTC.

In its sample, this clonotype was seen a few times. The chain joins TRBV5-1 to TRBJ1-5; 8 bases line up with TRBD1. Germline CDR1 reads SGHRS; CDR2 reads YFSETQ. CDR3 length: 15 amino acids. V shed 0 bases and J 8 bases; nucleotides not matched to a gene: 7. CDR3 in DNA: TGCGCCAGCAGCTTGGGGACAGGGCGGAACAAGCCCCAGCATTTT. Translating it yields CASSLGTGRNKPQHF.

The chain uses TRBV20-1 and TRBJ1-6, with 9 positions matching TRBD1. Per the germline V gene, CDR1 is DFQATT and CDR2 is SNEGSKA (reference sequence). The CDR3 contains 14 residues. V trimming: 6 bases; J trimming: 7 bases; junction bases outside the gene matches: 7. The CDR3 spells CSAQTTGGNSPLHF. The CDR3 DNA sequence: TGCAGTGCCCAGACGACAGGGGGAAATTCACCCCTCCACTTT.

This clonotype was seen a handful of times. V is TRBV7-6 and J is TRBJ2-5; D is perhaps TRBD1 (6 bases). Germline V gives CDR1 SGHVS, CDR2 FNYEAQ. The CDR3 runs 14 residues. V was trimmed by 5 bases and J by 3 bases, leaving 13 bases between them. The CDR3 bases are TGTGCCAGCAGCCCCCGGCCAGGGGAAGAGACCCAGTACTTC. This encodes CASSPRPGEETQYF.

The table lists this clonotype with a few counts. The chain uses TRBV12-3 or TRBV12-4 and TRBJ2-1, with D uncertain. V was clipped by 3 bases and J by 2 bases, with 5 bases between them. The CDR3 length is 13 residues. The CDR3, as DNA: TGTGCCAGCAGTTTTAGTCCCTACAATGAGCAGTTCTTC. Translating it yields CASSFSPYNEQFF.

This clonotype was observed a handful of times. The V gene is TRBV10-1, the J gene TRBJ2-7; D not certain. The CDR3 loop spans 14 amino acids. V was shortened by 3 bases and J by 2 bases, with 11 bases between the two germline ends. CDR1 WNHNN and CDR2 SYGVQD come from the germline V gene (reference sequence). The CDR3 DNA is TGCGCCAGCAGTGATTGGCAGCGACCCTACGAGCAGTACTTC. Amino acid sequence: CASSDWQRPYEQYF.

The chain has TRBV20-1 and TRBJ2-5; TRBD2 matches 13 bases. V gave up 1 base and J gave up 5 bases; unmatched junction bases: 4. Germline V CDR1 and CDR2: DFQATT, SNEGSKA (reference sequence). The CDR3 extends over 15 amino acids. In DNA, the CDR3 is TGCAGTGCTAGAGGGACTAGCGGGAGCTCGGAGACCCAGTACTTC. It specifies CSARGTSGSSETQYF.

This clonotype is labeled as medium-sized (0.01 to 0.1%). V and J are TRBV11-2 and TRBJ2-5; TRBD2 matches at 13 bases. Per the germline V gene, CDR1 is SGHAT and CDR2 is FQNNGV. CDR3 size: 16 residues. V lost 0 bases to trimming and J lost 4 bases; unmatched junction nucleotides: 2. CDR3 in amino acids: CASSLDTSGGAETQYF. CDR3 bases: TGTGCCAGCAGCTTAGATACTAGCGGGGGGGCAGAGACCCAGTACTTC.

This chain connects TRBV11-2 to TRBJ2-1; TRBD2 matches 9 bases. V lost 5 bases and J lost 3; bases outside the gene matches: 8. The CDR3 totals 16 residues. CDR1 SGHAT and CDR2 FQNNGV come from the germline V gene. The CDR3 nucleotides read TGTGCCAGCAGCCTGGAGACTAGCGGAGGCTACAATGAGCAGTTCTTC. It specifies CASSLETSGGYNEQFF.

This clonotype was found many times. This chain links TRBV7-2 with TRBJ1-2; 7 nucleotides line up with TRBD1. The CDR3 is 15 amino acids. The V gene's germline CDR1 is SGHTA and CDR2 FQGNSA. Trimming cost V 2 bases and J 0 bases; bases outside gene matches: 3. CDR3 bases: TGTGCCAGCAGCTTATTGACAGGGACTAACTATGGCTACACCTTC. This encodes CASSLLTGTNYGYTF.

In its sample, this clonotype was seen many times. The CDR3 sequence is CASSFRRGFVPQHF. Written as DNA, the CDR3 is TGTGCCAGCAGCTTTCGGCGGGGCTTTGTGCCCCAGCATTTT. The chain recombines TRBV7-2 with TRBJ1-5; TRBD1 might be the D (5 bases). The CDR3 runs 14 residues. V dropped 3 bases and J dropped 9 bases, with 15 bases sitting between them. Germline CDR1 SGHTA, CDR2 FQGNSA.

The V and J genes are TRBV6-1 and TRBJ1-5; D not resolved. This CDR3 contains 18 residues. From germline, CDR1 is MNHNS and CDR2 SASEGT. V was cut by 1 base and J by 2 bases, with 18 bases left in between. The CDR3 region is CASSEGTSLFFRNQPQHF. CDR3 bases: TGTGCCAGCAGTGAAGGGACTTCCCTGTTTTTTCGCAATCAGCCCCAGCATTTT.

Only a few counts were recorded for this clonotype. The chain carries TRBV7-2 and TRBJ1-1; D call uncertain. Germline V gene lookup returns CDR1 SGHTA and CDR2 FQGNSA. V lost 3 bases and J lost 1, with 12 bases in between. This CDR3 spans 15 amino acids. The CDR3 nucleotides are TGTGCCAGCAGCTTGATACCTGTCGCGAACACTGAAGCTTTCTTT. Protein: CASSLIPVANTEAFF.

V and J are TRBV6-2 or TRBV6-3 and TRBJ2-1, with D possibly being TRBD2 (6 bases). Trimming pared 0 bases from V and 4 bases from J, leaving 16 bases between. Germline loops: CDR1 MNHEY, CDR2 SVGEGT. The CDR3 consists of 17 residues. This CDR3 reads CASSYSTTGLAYNEQFF. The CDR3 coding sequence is TGTGCCAGCAGTTACTCCACGACGGGTCTAGCGTACAATGAGCAGTTCTTC.

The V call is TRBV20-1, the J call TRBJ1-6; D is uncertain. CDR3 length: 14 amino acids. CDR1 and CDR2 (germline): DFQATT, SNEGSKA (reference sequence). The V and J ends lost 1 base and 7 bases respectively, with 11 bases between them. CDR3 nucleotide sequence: TGCAGTGCTAGAGTTCCGGCCCCAAATTCACCCCTCCACTTT. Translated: CSARVPAPNSPLHF.

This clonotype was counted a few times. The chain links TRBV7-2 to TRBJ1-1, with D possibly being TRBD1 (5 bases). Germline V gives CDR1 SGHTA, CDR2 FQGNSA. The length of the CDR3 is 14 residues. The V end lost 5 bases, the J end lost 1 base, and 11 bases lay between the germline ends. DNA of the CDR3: TGTGCCAGCAGCCACAGGTATGGGAACACTGAAGCTTTCTTT. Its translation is CASSHRYGNTEAFF.

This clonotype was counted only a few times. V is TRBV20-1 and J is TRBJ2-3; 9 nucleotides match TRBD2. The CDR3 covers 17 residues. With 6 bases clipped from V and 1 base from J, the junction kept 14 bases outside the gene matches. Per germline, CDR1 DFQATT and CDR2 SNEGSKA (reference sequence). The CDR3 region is CSARDSGSWGGTDTQYF. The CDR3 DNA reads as TGCAGTGCCCGCGATAGCGGGAGTTGGGGGGGCACAGATACGCAGTATTTT.

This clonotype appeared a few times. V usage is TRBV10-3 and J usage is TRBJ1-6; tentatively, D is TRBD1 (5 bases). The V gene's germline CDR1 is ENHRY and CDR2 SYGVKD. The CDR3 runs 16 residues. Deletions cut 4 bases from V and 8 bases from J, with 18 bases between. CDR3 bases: TGTGCCATCAGTGTGAACAGGCCTGTCGCCGATTCACCCCTCCACTTT. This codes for CAISVNRPVADSPLHF.

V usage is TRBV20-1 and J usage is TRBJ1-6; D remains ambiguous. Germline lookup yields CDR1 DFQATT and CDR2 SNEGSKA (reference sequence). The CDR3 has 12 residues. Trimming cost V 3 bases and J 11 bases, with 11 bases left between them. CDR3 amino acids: CSASRMITPLHF. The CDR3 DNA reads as TGCAGTGCTAGCAGAATGATTACACCCCTCCACTTT.

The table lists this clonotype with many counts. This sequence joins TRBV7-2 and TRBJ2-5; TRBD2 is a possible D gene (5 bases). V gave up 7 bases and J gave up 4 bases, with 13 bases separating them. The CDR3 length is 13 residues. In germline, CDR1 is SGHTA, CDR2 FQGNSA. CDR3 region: CASTYGVGETQYF. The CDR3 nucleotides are TGTGCCAGCACCTACGGGGTAGGAGAGACCCAGTACTTC.

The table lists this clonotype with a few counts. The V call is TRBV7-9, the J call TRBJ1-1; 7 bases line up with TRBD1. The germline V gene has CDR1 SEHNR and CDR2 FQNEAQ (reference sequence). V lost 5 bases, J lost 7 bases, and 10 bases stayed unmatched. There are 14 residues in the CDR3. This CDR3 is CASSPNRGKDEAFF. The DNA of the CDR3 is TGTGCCAGCAGCCCTAACAGGGGCAAAGATGAAGCTTTCTTT.

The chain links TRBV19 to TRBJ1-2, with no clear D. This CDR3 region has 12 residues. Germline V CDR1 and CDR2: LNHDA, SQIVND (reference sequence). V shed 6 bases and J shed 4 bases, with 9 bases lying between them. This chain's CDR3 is CASRDPFYGYTF. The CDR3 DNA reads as TGTGCCAGTAGGGACCCTTTCTATGGCTACACCTTC.